This paragraph reports one T cell receptor (beta chain). Its matching antigen is unknown. The CDR3 extends over 12 amino acids. The V gene end was trimmed by 6 bases and the J gene end by 6 bases; junction bases not matched to a gene: 5. From germline, CDR1 is SNHLY and CDR2 FYNNEI. This specimen comes from a study of cytomegalovirus exposure and HLA in healthy donors. Study-level findings and limits: The listing of 150 to 200 TCR beta chains classed them as cytomegalovirus-associated.

Sequenced by immunoSEQ multiplex PCR; TCRdb stores in-frame clones only, minus some. The data contain 350,000 or so clones, 75% to 90% of them singletons. Input material: PBMCs. This sequence joins TRBV2 and TRBJ2-7; 7 nucleotides line up with TRBD1. The TCR comes from a woman younger than 35 in good health and CMV-seronegative. The CDR3 nucleotides read TGTGCCAGCAGGGCAAGGGGGCCCGAGCAGTACTTC. Protein sequence: CASRARGPEQYF.